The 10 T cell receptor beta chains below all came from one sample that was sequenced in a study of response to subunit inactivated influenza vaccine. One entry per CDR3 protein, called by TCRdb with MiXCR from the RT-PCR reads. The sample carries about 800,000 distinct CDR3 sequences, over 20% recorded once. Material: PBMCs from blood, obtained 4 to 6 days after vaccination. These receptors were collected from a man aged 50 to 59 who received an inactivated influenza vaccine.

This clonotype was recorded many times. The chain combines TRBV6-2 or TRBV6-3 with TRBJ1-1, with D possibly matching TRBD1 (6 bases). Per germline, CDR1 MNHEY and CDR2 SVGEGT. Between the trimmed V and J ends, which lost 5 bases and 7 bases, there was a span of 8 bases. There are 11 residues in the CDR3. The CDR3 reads CASSQGSEAFF. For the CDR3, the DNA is TGTGCCAGCAGTCAGGGGAGTGAAGCTTTCTTT.

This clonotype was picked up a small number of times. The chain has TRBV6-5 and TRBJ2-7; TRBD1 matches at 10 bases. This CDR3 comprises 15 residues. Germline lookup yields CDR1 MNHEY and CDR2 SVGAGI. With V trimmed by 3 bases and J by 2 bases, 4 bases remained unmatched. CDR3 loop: CASSYRDRGTYEQYF. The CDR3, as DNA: TGTGCCAGCAGTTATCGGGACAGGGGAACCTACGAGCAGTACTTC.

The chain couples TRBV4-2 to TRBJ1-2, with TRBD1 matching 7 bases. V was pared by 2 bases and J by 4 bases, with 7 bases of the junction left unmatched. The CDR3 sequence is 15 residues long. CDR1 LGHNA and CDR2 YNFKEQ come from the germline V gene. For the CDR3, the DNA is TGTGCCAGCAGCCAAACCGGGACAGATCTCTATGGCTACACCTTC. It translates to CASSQTGTDLYGYTF.

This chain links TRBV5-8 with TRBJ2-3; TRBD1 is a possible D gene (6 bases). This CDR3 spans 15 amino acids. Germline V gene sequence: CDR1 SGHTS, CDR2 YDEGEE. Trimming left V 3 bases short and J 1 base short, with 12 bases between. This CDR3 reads CASSWGLLGTDTQYF. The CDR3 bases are TGTGCCAGCAGCTGGGGGCTTCTCGGCACAGATACGCAGTATTTT.

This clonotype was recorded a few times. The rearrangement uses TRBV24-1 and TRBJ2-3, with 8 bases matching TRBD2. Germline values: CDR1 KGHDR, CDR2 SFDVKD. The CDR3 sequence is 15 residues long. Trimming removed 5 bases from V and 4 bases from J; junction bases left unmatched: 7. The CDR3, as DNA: TGTGCCACCAGTGTGGGCGGGGGGAGGGCAGATACGCAGTATTTT. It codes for CATSVGGGRADTQYF.

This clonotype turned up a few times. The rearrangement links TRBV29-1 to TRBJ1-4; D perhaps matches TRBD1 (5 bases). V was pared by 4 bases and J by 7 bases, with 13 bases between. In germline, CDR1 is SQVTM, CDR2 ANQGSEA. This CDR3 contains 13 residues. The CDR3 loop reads CSVARGAGEKLFF. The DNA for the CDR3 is TGCAGCGTTGCAAGGGGCGCGGGTGAAAAACTGTTTTTT.

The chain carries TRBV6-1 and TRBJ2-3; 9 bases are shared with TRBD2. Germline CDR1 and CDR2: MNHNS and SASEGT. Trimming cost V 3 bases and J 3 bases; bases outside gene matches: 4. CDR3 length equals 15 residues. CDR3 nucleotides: TGTGCCAGCAGTGAGATAGCGGGAGCTACAGATACGCAGTATTTT. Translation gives CASSEIAGATDTQYF.

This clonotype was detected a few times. In DNA form, the CDR3 reads TGTGCCAGCAGTGCCACCGGGACCCAAGGCATTCAGTACTTC. It is translated as CASSATGTQGIQYF. The rearrangement links TRBV6-1 to TRBJ2-4; D is tentatively TRBD1 or TRBD2 (5 bases each). V shed 4 bases and J shed 9 bases, with 16 bases lying between them. This CDR3 contains 14 residues. Germline-derived CDR1 and CDR2 are MNHNS and SASEGT.

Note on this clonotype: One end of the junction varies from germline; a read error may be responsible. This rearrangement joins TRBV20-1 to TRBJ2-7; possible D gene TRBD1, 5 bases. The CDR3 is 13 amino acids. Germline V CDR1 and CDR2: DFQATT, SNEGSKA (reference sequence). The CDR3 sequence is CSARDLLGARDVF. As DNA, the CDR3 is TGCAGTGCTAGAGATTTATTAGGGGCCAGAGACGTCTTC.

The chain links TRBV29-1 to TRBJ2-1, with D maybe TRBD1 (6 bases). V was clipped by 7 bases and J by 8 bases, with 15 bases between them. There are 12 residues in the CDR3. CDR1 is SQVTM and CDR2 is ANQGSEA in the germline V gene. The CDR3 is CSAPQGRDEQFF. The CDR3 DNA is TGCAGCGCCCCACAGGGTAGGGATGAGCAGTTCTTC.